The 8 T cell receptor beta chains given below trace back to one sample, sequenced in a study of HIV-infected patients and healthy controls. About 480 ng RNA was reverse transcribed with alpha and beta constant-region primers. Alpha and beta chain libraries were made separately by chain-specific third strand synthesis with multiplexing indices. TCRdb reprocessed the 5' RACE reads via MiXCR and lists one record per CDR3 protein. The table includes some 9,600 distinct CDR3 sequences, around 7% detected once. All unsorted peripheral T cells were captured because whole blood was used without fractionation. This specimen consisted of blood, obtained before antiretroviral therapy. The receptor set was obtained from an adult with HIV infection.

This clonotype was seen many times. CDR3 region: CASSLGVATIPTYNEQFF. CDR3 DNA: TGTGCCAGCAGCTTAGGCGTCGCGACAATCCCAACCTACAATGAGCAGTTCTTC. V gene TRBV11-2 combines with J gene TRBJ2-1; D gene ambiguous. This CDR3 comprises 18 residues. Germline loops: CDR1 SGHAT, CDR2 FQNNGV. Trimming left V 1 base short and J 2 bases short, with 18 bases between.

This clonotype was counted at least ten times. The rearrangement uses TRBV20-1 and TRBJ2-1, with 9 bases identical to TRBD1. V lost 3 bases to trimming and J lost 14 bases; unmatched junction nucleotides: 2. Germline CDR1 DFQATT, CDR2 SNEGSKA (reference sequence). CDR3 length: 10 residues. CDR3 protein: CSASRDREFF. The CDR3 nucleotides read TGCAGTGCTAGCCGGGACAGGGAGTTCTTC.

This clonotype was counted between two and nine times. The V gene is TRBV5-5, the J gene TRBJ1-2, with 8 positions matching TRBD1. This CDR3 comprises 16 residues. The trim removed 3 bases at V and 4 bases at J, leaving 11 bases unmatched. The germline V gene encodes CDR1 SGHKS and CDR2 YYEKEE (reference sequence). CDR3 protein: CASSWGGQGEFYGYTF. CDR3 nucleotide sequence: TGTGCCAGCAGCTGGGGAGGACAGGGAGAATTCTATGGCTACACCTTC.

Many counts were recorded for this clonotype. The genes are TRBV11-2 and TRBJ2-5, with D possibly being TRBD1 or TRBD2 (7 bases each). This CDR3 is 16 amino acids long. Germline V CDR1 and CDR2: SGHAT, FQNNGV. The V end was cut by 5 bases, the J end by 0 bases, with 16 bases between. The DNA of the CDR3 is TGTGCCAGCAGCCCACAGGGAGGGGGCTACCAAGAGACCCAGTACTTC. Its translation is CASSPQGGGYQETQYF.

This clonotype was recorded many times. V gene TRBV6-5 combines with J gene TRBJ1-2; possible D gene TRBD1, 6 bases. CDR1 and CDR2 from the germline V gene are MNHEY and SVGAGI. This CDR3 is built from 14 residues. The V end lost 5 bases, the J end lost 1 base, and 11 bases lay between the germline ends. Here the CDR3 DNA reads TGTGCCAGCAGTCCTGGACAGCTTAACTATGGCTACACCTTC. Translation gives CASSPGQLNYGYTF.

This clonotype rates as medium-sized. This CDR3 is CASSWGFGEGYEQYF. CDR3 DNA sequence: TGTGCCAGCAGCTGGGGTTTTGGGGAAGGCTACGAGCAGTACTTC. This chain connects TRBV7-2 to TRBJ2-7; D is ambiguous. The CDR3 has 15 residues. V was clipped by 4 bases and J by 3 bases, with 16 bases between them. Germline V gene sequence: CDR1 SGHTA, CDR2 FQGNSA. The full variable domain, its missing parts supplied by reference TRBV7-2 and TRBJ2-7, is GAGVSQSPSNKVTEKGKDVELRCDPISGHTALYWYRQSLGQGLEFLIYFQGNSAPDKSGLPSDRFSAERTGGSVSTLTIQRTQQEDSAVYLCASSWGFGEGYEQYFGPGTRLTVT.

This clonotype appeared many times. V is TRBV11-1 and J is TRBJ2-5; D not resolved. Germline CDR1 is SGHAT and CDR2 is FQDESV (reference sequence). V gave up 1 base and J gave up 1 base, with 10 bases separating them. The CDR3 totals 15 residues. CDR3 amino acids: CASSLGPQAQETQYF. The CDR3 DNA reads TGTGCCAGCAGCTTAGGTCCCCAGGCCCAAGAGACCCAGTACTTC.

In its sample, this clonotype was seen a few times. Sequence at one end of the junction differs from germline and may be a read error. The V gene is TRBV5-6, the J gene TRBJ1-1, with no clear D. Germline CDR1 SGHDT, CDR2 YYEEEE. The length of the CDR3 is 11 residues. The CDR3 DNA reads TGTGTCAGCAGCGGCCACACTGAAGCTTTCTTT. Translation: CVSSGHTEAFF. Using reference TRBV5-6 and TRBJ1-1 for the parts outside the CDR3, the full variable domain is DAGVTQSPTHLIKTRGQQVTLRCSPKSGHDTVSWYQQALGQGPQFIFQYYEEEERQRGNFPDRFSGHQFPNYSSELNVNALLLGDSALYLCVSSGHTEAFFGQGTRLTVV.